This T cell receptor (beta chain) was recovered during a study of chemoradiotherapy in HPV16-positive cancers. Study outcomes and limitations: Candidate HPV-specific clones and E7-related TCR motifs grew in tumor during treatment.

Assay: immunoSEQ multiplex PCR; the TCRdb copy retains only in-frame clones and omits some. The table lists 8,200 or so clones, 70% to 90% of them singletons. The V segment lost 6 bases and the J segment 5 bases; nucleotides outside the gene matches: 5. The CDR3 spans 14 residues. CDR1 is KGHSH and CDR2 is LQKENI in the germline V gene. A word on this clone: The antigen is not known.

Samples were taken several times over chemoradiotherapy. The genes are TRBV18 and TRBJ1-1; TRBD1 agrees at 11 bases. The sample was tumor tissue, taken from a patient who underwent chemoradiotherapy. This clonotype was obtained from a human donor with HPV-associated anogenital cancer. In DNA, the CDR3 is TGTGCCAGCTCTCCAGGGACAGGGGGAACTGAAGCTTTCTTT. It translates to CASSPGTGGTEAFF.